Listed below are T cell receptor beta chains from one sample, sequenced in a study of esophageal squamous cell carcinoma under preoperative chemotherapy. TCRdb recomputed calls from the PCR reads with MiXCR, one row per CDR3 protein. The table has approximately 12,000 distinct CDR3 sequences, approximately 51% seen once. This material was collected from a patient given preoperative chemotherapy. Receptors were obtained from a human donor with esophageal squamous cell carcinoma. The donor label of this sample is uncertain. The CDR3 runs from the conserved cysteine through the conserved F or W. The order of the fields is J gene, V gene, clone size, D gene, CDR3 DNA, CDR3 protein. The D gene is left open where the match is weak. For some rows the clone size is stated as once, few or many, or as a class when expanded; others skip it.

J gene: TRBJ2-1
V gene: TRBV7-7
clone size: many
D gene: .
CDR3 DNA: TGTGCTAGCAGCTTAGGGGTGCGAGAGACCCAGTTCTTC
CDR3 protein: CASSLGVRETQFF

J gene: TRBJ1-6
V gene: TRBV12-3/TRBV12-4
clone size: .
D gene: .
CDR3 DNA: TGTGCCAGCAGTTTAGCGCTCCAGGGGATCTCACCCCTCCACTTT
CDR3 protein: CASSLALQGISPLHF

J gene: TRBJ2-2
V gene: TRBV6-1
clone size: medium-sized
D gene: TRBD2
CDR3 DNA: TGTGCCAGCTACAAAACCCCCGGGACTAGCGGGGCCGGGGAGCTGTTTTTT
CDR3 protein: CASYKTPGTSGAGELFF

J gene: TRBJ2-3
V gene: TRBV6-5
clone size: medium-sized
D gene: .
CDR3 DNA: TGTGCCAGCAGTTACACGCCACGGGGAGATACGCAGTATTTT
CDR3 protein: CASSYTPRGDTQYF

J gene: TRBJ2-4
V gene: TRBV6-1
clone size: once
D gene: .
CDR3 DNA: TGTGGCAGTTCGGGCCACCCCCAAGAGATTCAGTACTTC
CDR3 protein: CGSSGHPQEIQYF

J gene: TRBJ2-7
V gene: TRBV6-1
clone size: few
D gene: .
CDR3 DNA: TGTGCCAGCAGCAACACTTTAGGGGCCTACGAGCAGTACTTC
CDR3 protein: CASSNTLGAYEQYF

J gene: TRBJ2-7
V gene: TRBV6-1
clone size: .
D gene: .
CDR3 DNA: TGTGCCAGCGGACCACGTTCGGGAGCCTACGAGCAGTACTTC
CDR3 protein: CASGPRSGAYEQYF

J gene: TRBJ2-1
V gene: TRBV7-9
clone size: .
D gene: .
CDR3 DNA: TGTGCCAGCAGCAAGTGGCAGGGGAGCTCCTACGAGCAGTTCTTC
CDR3 protein: CASSKWQGSSYEQFF

J gene: TRBJ2-3
V gene: TRBV6-1
clone size: .
D gene: .
CDR3 DNA: TGTGCCAGCAGTGAAGTAGGGAATACGCAGTATTTC
CDR3 protein: CASSEVGNTQYF

J gene: TRBJ2-1
V gene: TRBV7-2
clone size: .
D gene: TRBD2
CDR3 DNA: TGTGCCGTCGGACTAGCGGACTACAATGAGCAGTTCTTC
CDR3 protein: CAVGLADYNEQFF

J gene: TRBJ2-3
V gene: TRBV6-1
clone size: .
D gene: .
CDR3 DNA: TGTGCCAGCAGTGAAGGAGGGGGCACAGATACGCAGTATTTT
CDR3 protein: CASSEGGGTDTQYF

J gene: TRBJ2-2
V gene: TRBV7-6
clone size: many
D gene: TRBD2
CDR3 DNA: TGTGCCAGCACTTCTCCGGCGGGAGCAAGGACCGGGGAGCTGTTTTTT
CDR3 protein: CASTSPAGARTGELFF

J gene: TRBJ2-3
V gene: TRBV6-5
clone size: few
D gene: .
CDR3 DNA: TGTGCCAGCAGCTTAGGGCTCCCCTCAGATACGCAGTATTTT
CDR3 protein: CASSLGLPSDTQYF

J gene: TRBJ2-1
V gene: TRBV6-4
clone size: many
D gene: .
CDR3 DNA: TGTGCCAGCAGTGACTCCCCAGGAGGGGTCGATGAGCAGTTCTTC
CDR3 protein: CASSDSPGGVDEQFF

J gene: TRBJ2-2
V gene: TRBV12-3/TRBV12-4
clone size: .
D gene: .
CDR3 DNA: TGTGCCAGCAGCACCAAAGGGACTGGCGCCGGGGAGCTGTTTTTT
CDR3 protein: CASSTKGTGAGELFF

J gene: TRBJ2-1
V gene: TRBV6-5
clone size: many
D gene: .
CDR3 DNA: TGTGCCAGCAGTTACGATGGGGGAGCCAACAATGAGCAGTTCTTC
CDR3 protein: CASSYDGGANNEQFF

J gene: TRBJ2-1
V gene: TRBV6-1
clone size: .
D gene: .
CDR3 DNA: TGTGCCAGCAGGGACAGTGGGAACACCGGGGAGCAGTTCTTT
CDR3 protein: CASRDSGNTGEQFF

J gene: TRBJ2-2
V gene: TRBV6-1
clone size: few
D gene: TRBD2
CDR3 DNA: TGTGCCAGCAGCTTGGGACTAGCGGGAGGGCCGGGGGAGCTGTTTTTT
CDR3 protein: CASSLGLAGGPGELFF

J gene: TRBJ2-3
V gene: TRBV6-1
clone size: .
D gene: .
CDR3 DNA: TGTGCCAGCAGATCAGCCCCAGGGGGGGGGCTTAGCACAGATACGCAGTATTTT
CDR3 protein: CASRSAPGGGLSTDTQYF

J gene: TRBJ2-1
V gene: TRBV10-3
clone size: .
D gene: .
CDR3 DNA: TGTGCGGGCATCCCGGCTGTGAGCGCAAATGCGCAGTATTTC
CDR3 protein: CAGIPAVSANAQYF

J gene: TRBJ2-1
V gene: TRBV6-5
clone size: medium-sized
D gene: TRBD2
CDR3 DNA: TGTGCCAGCAGTTATGTAGCGGGGTTTACCAATGAGCAGTTCTTC
CDR3 protein: CASSYVAGFTNEQFF

J gene: TRBJ2-1
V gene: TRBV12-3/TRBV12-4
clone size: .
D gene: .
CDR3 DNA: TGTGCCCGCCAGTATGAGCAGTTCTTC
CDR3 protein: CARQYEQFF

J gene: TRBJ2-1
V gene: TRBV6-1
clone size: .
D gene: .
CDR3 DNA: TGTGCCAGCAGTCGTCTGACTGGGGGTATCCACAATGAGCAGTTCTTC
CDR3 protein: CASSRLTGGIHNEQFF

J gene: TRBJ1-1
V gene: TRBV6-1
clone size: .
D gene: .
CDR3 DNA: TGTGCCAGCAGTGTCCAGGGACATAACACTGAAGCTTTCTTT
CDR3 protein: CASSVQGHNTEAFF

J gene: TRBJ1-2
V gene: TRBV12-3/TRBV12-4
clone size: medium-sized
D gene: .
CDR3 DNA: TGTGCCAGCCGGGACCGCGGTGGCTACACCTTC
CDR3 protein: CASRDRGGYTF

J gene: TRBJ2-3
V gene: TRBV6-1
clone size: once
D gene: TRBD2
CDR3 DNA: TGTGCCAGCAGGGGGACTAAGCGGGGGCCGGGACTAGCGGGAGTGGACCCCGATACGCAGTATTTT
CDR3 protein: CASRGTKRGPGLAGVDPDTQYF

J gene: TRBJ2-3
V gene: TRBV10-1
clone size: .
D gene: .
CDR3 DNA: TGCGCCAGCAGTGAGTCAGGCAGGGCGGTAGATACGCAGTATTTT
CDR3 protein: CASSESGRAVDTQYF

J gene: TRBJ2-3
V gene: TRBV6-1
clone size: once
D gene: TRBD2
CDR3 DNA: TGTGCCAGCAGTGACCCGGGACTAGCCATAAGGGCGCAGTTCTTT
CDR3 protein: CASSDPGLAIRAQFF

J gene: TRBJ2-3
V gene: TRBV6-5
clone size: .
D gene: TRBD2
CDR3 DNA: TGTGCCAGCAGTTTAAGAGCGGGAGAGACAGATACGCAGTATTTT
CDR3 protein: CASSLRAGETDTQYF

J gene: TRBJ1-2
V gene: TRBV6-1
clone size: .
D gene: .
CDR3 DNA: TGTGCCAGCAGGTCGGGGAGTAAGGGCTACACCTTC
CDR3 protein: CASRSGSKGYTF

J gene: TRBJ2-1
V gene: TRBV3-1
clone size: .
D gene: TRBD1
CDR3 DNA: TGTGCCAGCAGCCTTGGGACAGCGGACAATGAGCAGTTCTTC
CDR3 protein: CASSLGTADNEQFF

J gene: TRBJ2-1
V gene: TRBV6-1
clone size: .
D gene: TRBD1
CDR3 DNA: TGTGCCAGCAGGGAGGCCGAGGGGGCGAATGAGCAGTTCTTC
CDR3 protein: CASREAEGANEQFF

J gene: TRBJ2-4
V gene: TRBV7-2
clone size: .
D gene: TRBD2
CDR3 DNA: TGTTCCAGCGGGGGGCGGGGGGGGCGTGACCAAAACATTCAGTACTTC
CDR3 protein: CSSGGRGGRDQNIQYF

J gene: TRBJ2-1
V gene: TRBV6-1
clone size: .
D gene: .
CDR3 DNA: TGTGCCAGCAGCACAAGTTGGTACCAAGAGACCCAGTTCTTC
CDR3 protein: CASSTSWYQETQFF

J gene: TRBJ2-2
V gene: TRBV6-1
clone size: .
D gene: TRBD2
CDR3 DNA: TGTGCCAGCACCAAAACTCACGGACTAGCGGGAGTGCGCACCGGGACGCAGTTTTTT
CDR3 protein: CASTKTHGLAGVRTGTQFF

J gene: TRBJ2-2
V gene: TRBV6-1
clone size: once
D gene: .
CDR3 DNA: TGTGCCAGCAAAACGGGTGTGAACACCGATACGCAGTTTTTT
CDR3 protein: CASKTGVNTDTQFF

J gene: TRBJ2-7
V gene: TRBV6-5
clone size: .
D gene: .
CDR3 DNA: TGTGCCAGCAGTTACCGTAGGGGAGTCTACGAGCAGTACTTC
CDR3 protein: CASSYRRGVYEQYF

J gene: TRBJ2-1
V gene: TRBV7-6
clone size: .
D gene: .
CDR3 DNA: TGTGCCAGCAGCTTAGCTGTCAATGAGCAGTTCTTC
CDR3 protein: CASSLAVNEQFF

J gene: TRBJ2-3
V gene: TRBV10-1
clone size: .
D gene: .
CDR3 DNA: TGCGCGGGCAGTGAGGCCTGGGCCCCAGAGACGCAGTACTTT
CDR3 protein: CAGSEAWAPETQYF

J gene: TRBJ2-5
V gene: TRBV27
clone size: .
D gene: .
CDR3 DNA: TGTGCGGGCAGTGGGGGCCGTGCCCAAGAGACGCAGTATTTC
CDR3 protein: CAGSGGRAQETQYF

J gene: TRBJ2-1
V gene: TRBV28
clone size: .
D gene: .
CDR3 DNA: TGTGCCAGCTCAAAAAGGAGTAGGATAGAGCAGTTCTTC
CDR3 protein: CASSKRSRIEQFF

J gene: TRBJ2-2
V gene: TRBV6-1
clone size: .
D gene: .
CDR3 DNA: TGTGCCAGCAGTGACTGGGCGATATACGGGGAGCTGTTTTTC
CDR3 protein: CASSDWAIYGELFF

J gene: TRBJ2-1
V gene: TRBV6-1
clone size: large
D gene: TRBD1
CDR3 DNA: TGTGCCAGCAGTGTAGCGGACAGGGGCTACAATGAGCAGTTCTTC
CDR3 protein: CASSVADRGYNEQFF

J gene: TRBJ2-7
V gene: TRBV10-1
clone size: medium-sized
D gene: .
CDR3 DNA: TGCGCCAGCAGCGGGTCCCCCGAGACTAAATACGAGCAGTACTTC
CDR3 protein: CASSGSPETKYEQYF

J gene: TRBJ2-7
V gene: TRBV6-1
clone size: .
D gene: .
CDR3 DNA: TGTGCCACCCTCCGGGACGAGCAGTACTTC
CDR3 protein: CATLRDEQYF

J gene: TRBJ2-3
V gene: TRBV6-1
clone size: medium-sized
D gene: TRBD2
CDR3 DNA: TGTGCCAGCAGTGTTAGGCAGCGGGGCGGAGATACGCAGTATTTT
CDR3 protein: CASSVRQRGGDTQYF

J gene: TRBJ2-1
V gene: TRBV6-1
clone size: .
D gene: TRBD1
CDR3 DNA: TGTGCCAGCAGTGACAGGGGGATCTACGGTGAGCAGTTTTTC
CDR3 protein: CASSDRGIYGEQFF

J gene: TRBJ2-1
V gene: TRBV10-1
clone size: medium-sized
D gene: .
CDR3 DNA: TGCGCCAGCAGCAGGACTTACAATGAGCAGTTCTTC
CDR3 protein: CASSRTYNEQFF